Listed below are T cell receptor beta chains from one sample, sequenced in a study of blood T cell repertoires in COVID-19. TCRdb's table, derived via immunoSEQ multiplex PCR, lists solely in-frame clones and lacks some. The repertoire holds 250,000 to 350,000 clones, with 80% to 90% as singletons. Sequenced input: peripheral blood. The receptors here all came from a woman aged 45-59 years with acute or convalescent COVID-19. The CDR3 runs from the conserved cysteine through the conserved F or W. The order of the fields is V gene, D gene, J gene, CDR3 protein. A D gene is named only where the DNA matches it firmly.

v_gene: TRBV3-1/TRBV3-2; d_gene: NA; j_gene: TRBJ1-2; CDR3aa: CASSQAGREYGYTF
v_gene: TRBV2; d_gene: TRBD1; j_gene: TRBJ1-2; CDR3aa: CASSVTGQLYGYTF
v_gene: TRBV19; d_gene: NA; j_gene: TRBJ2-1; CDR3aa: CASRSRGGLGEEQFF
v_gene: TRBV2; d_gene: TRBD1; j_gene: TRBJ1-2; CDR3aa: CASTLMTGDYGYTF
v_gene: TRBV10-3; d_gene: TRBD2; j_gene: TRBJ2-1; CDR3aa: CAISAGLAGVEQFF
v_gene: TRBV5-5; d_gene: TRBD1; j_gene: TRBJ2-1; CDR3aa: CASSLYFGQGARDEQFF
v_gene: TRBV12-3/TRBV12-4; d_gene: NA; j_gene: TRBJ1-5; CDR3aa: CASRRQSNQPQHF
v_gene: TRBV11-2; d_gene: NA; j_gene: TRBJ2-3; CDR3aa: CASSLRAGSSDTQYF
v_gene: TRBV18; d_gene: NA; j_gene: TRBJ1-2; CDR3aa: CASSLGTSPGQAYGYTF
v_gene: TRBV20-1; d_gene: NA; j_gene: TRBJ1-2; CDR3aa: CSAPLAYGYTF
v_gene: TRBV10-3; d_gene: NA; j_gene: TRBJ1-5; CDR3aa: CAISEGGNQPQHF
v_gene: TRBV27; d_gene: TRBD1; j_gene: TRBJ1-2; CDR3aa: CASSSRTGGAGVWGYTF
v_gene: TRBV27; d_gene: TRBD1; j_gene: TRBJ2-7; CDR3aa: CASSSRTGLPYEQYF
v_gene: TRBV2; d_gene: TRBD1; j_gene: TRBJ2-3; CDR3aa: CASSEGQGFVSYTDTQYF
v_gene: TRBV5-4; d_gene: NA; j_gene: TRBJ2-3; CDR3aa: CASSPGLGLDTQYF
v_gene: TRBV18; d_gene: NA; j_gene: TRBJ1-5; CDR3aa: CASSLQGQINQPQHF
v_gene: TRBV5-1; d_gene: TRBD2; j_gene: TRBJ2-2; CDR3aa: CASSSSGANTGELFF
v_gene: TRBV29-1; d_gene: NA; j_gene: TRBJ1-2; CDR3aa: CSVDRGYNYGYTF
v_gene: TRBV7-9; d_gene: TRBD2; j_gene: TRBJ2-2; CDR3aa: CASSSRARLAGGTGELFF
v_gene: TRBV3-1/TRBV3-2; d_gene: NA; j_gene: TRBJ1-5; CDR3aa: CASSQGRGTQPQHF
v_gene: TRBV5-1; d_gene: NA; j_gene: TRBJ1-1; CDR3aa: CASSSRPPREDTEAFF
v_gene: TRBV28; d_gene: NA; j_gene: TRBJ2-1; CDR3aa: CASSLSYNEQFF
v_gene: TRBV24-1; d_gene: TRBD2; j_gene: TRBJ2-1; CDR3aa: CATSDPAGLAGGLNEQFF
v_gene: TRBV12-3/TRBV12-4; d_gene: NA; j_gene: TRBJ2-1; CDR3aa: CASIWDLYNEQFF
v_gene: TRBV7-2; d_gene: TRBD1; j_gene: TRBJ2-1; CDR3aa: CASSPQTGDFGNEQFF
v_gene: TRBV11-3; d_gene: NA; j_gene: TRBJ2-5; CDR3aa: CASSLDEGTQYF
v_gene: TRBV19; d_gene: NA; j_gene: TRBJ1-4; CDR3aa: CASSSRDITTNEKLFF
v_gene: TRBV5-8; d_gene: NA; j_gene: TRBJ1-3; CDR3aa: CASSATRSVGVDTIYF
v_gene: TRBV9; d_gene: NA; j_gene: TRBJ2-3; CDR3aa: CASSGGRGTDTQYF
v_gene: TRBV5-8; d_gene: TRBD1; j_gene: TRBJ2-7; CDR3aa: CASSRGPGQGGYEQYF
v_gene: TRBV19; d_gene: NA; j_gene: TRBJ1-2; CDR3aa: CASSPLRESSGYTF
v_gene: TRBV10-1; d_gene: TRBD1; j_gene: TRBJ1-5; CDR3aa: CASSGGGAGNQPQHF
v_gene: TRBV6-5; d_gene: TRBD1; j_gene: TRBJ2-3; CDR3aa: CASSSGTGNGDTQYF
v_gene: TRBV7-2; d_gene: TRBD1; j_gene: TRBJ2-2; CDR3aa: CATTRIGTVQNTGELFF
v_gene: TRBV7-9; d_gene: NA; j_gene: TRBJ1-6; CDR3aa: CASSPVAGNSPLHF
v_gene: TRBV19; d_gene: NA; j_gene: TRBJ1-5; CDR3aa: CASSEGQYPQPQHF
v_gene: TRBV3-1/TRBV3-2; d_gene: NA; j_gene: TRBJ1-2; CDR3aa: CASSPLGTNYGYTF
v_gene: TRBV5-6; d_gene: NA; j_gene: TRBJ1-2; CDR3aa: CASSQGTGYYGYTF
v_gene: TRBV15; d_gene: TRBD1; j_gene: TRBJ2-5; CDR3aa: CATSSGTARDKETQYF
v_gene: TRBV6-5; d_gene: NA; j_gene: TRBJ1-5; CDR3aa: CATKQGDQPQHF
v_gene: TRBV7-2; d_gene: TRBD1; j_gene: TRBJ1-5; CDR3aa: CASTTDRASNQPQHF
v_gene: TRBV19; d_gene: NA; j_gene: TRBJ1-3; CDR3aa: CARRGLGKLSGNTIYF
v_gene: TRBV2; d_gene: TRBD1; j_gene: TRBJ1-5; CDR3aa: CASSTGGMSQPQHF
v_gene: TRBV2; d_gene: TRBD1; j_gene: TRBJ1-2; CDR3aa: CASSVAQGDGYTF